These 27 T cell receptor beta chains were all obtained from the same sample, sequenced in a study of Ad26.COV2.S vaccination and SARS-CoV-2 variants (TCRdb year 2021). Libraries were prepared through the immunoSEQ multiplex PCR assay. The table comes from immuneACCESS by way of TCRdb, which keeps in-frame sequences with V and J called. Part of the clones is missing from these tables; in studies checked, under half for an unresolved V gene and the rest for unknown reasons. The sample data list some 240,000 clones, and 87% of these were observed just once. About 2.8% of the sample belongs to the ten largest clones. The treatment or condition label for this specimen denotes: around 19 received Ad26.COV2.S at low or high dose, single or two shots; roughly five received placebo; per-sample allocation not given. Repertoires of vaccine and placebo recipients were sequenced from samples collected on day 63 after the first injection.

Sequencing used peripheral blood, obtained in a trial of Ad26.COV2.S vaccine versus placebo. The receptors come from a person between 18 and 59 years old who received the Ad26.COV2.S COVID-19 vaccine or a placebo.

CDR3 amino acids: CSGLAGVEQFF. The DNA for the CDR3 is TGCAGTGGACTAGCGGGCGTTGAGCAGTTCTTC. The chain carries TRBV20-1 and TRBJ2-1; 10 bases line up with TRBD2. In germline, CDR1 is DFQATT, CDR2 SNEGSKA (reference sequence). The CDR3 spans 11 residues. V shed 7 bases and J 9 bases; nucleotides not matched to a gene: 3.

The chain combines TRBV5-4 with TRBJ2-6, with D perhaps matching TRBD1 (6 bases). V lost 1 base and J lost 1, with 6 bases in between. The CDR3 runs to 15 residues. The germline V gene encodes CDR1 SGHNT and CDR2 YYREEE (reference sequence). This CDR3 is CASSLRGSGANVLTF. CDR3 nucleotides: TGTGCCAGCAGCTTGAGGGGGTCTGGGGCCAACGTCCTGACTTTC.

The sample holds one count of this clone. The rearrangement links TRBV4-1 to TRBJ1-5; no definite D call. The CDR3 contains 13 residues. Germline loops: CDR1 MGHRA, CDR2 YSYEKL. The V and J ends lost 1 base and 9 bases respectively, with 10 bases between them. CDR3 residues: CASSQARFAPQHF. The CDR3 region has the DNA TGCGCCAGCAGCCAAGCTAGGTTTGCGCCCCAGCATTTT.

This clone has only one observation. The rearrangement joins TRBV19 to TRBJ1-1, with TRBD1 identical over 7 bases. The CDR3 extends over 14 amino acids. Germline-derived CDR1 and CDR2 are LNHDA and SQIVND (reference sequence). Trimming at V came to 6 bases and at J to 1 base, leaving 5 bases not matched to a gene. The CDR3 bases are TGTGCCAGTAGCGGCAGGGGGTCGAACACTGAAGCTTTCTTT. Translation: CASSGRGSNTEAFF. Full variable domain (remainder filled in from reference TRBV19 and TRBJ1-1): DGGITQSPKYLFRKEGQNVTLSCEQNLNHDAMYWYRQDPGQGLRLIYYSQIVNDFQKGDIAEGYSVSREKKESFPLTVTSAQKNPTAFYLCASSGRGSNTEAFFGQGTRLTVV.

V usage is TRBV10-1 and J usage is TRBJ2-7, with 7 bases fitting TRBD1. The CDR3 contains 17 residues. Germline-derived CDR1 and CDR2 are WNHNN and SYGVQD (reference sequence). The V and J ends lost 0 bases and 4 bases, in that order; junction bases with no gene match: 12. The CDR3 DNA follows: TGCGCCAGCAGTGAGTCAAGCATTGGACAGGCCGGGTACGAGCAGTACTTC. It specifies CASSESSIGQAGYEQYF.

This chain uses TRBV5-1 with TRBJ1-2, with D hard to call. V lost 0 bases and J 4 bases, leaving 7 bases between the germline ends. This CDR3 has 13 residues. Germline V gives CDR1 SGHRS, CDR2 YFSETQ. The CDR3 reads CASSLEMLYGYTF. CDR3 nucleotide sequence: TGCGCCAGCAGCTTGGAAATGCTCTATGGCTACACCTTC.

The gene calls are TRBV4-1 and TRBJ2-7, with D unclear. The CDR3 is 16 residues long. Per the germline V gene, CDR1 is MGHRA and CDR2 is YSYEKL. V lost 4 bases, J lost 3 bases, and 19 bases lay in between. CDR3: CASSPKPTGQSYEQYF. CDR3 DNA sequence: TGCGCCAGCAGCCCAAAACCTACTGGGCAGAGCTACGAGCAGTACTTC.

The V gene is TRBV14, the J gene TRBJ2-7; D is tentatively TRBD1 or TRBD2 (5 bases each). This CDR3 contains 15 residues. The V gene lost 0 bases and the J gene lost 12 bases, with 21 bases spanning the gap. Germline V gene lookup returns CDR1 SGHDN and CDR2 FVKESK. The CDR3 sequence is CASSQDYGAPTLGYF. CDR3 DNA: TGTGCCAGCAGCCAAGATTACGGGGCCCCTACCTTAGGGTACTTC.

The chain links TRBV11-2 to TRBJ2-6; D is undetermined. The V end was cut by 8 bases, the J end by 4 bases, with 15 bases between. The CDR3 runs 15 residues. Germline CDR1 SGHAT, CDR2 FQNNGV. The CDR3 DNA follows: TGTGCCAGCCTCGGGTGGGGTCCAGGGGCCAACGTCCTGACTTTC. It is translated as CASLGWGPGANVLTF.

This clone is a singleton in its sample. This chain uses TRBV30 with TRBJ2-1, with TRBD1 as a possible D gene (5 bases). The CDR3 length is 14 residues. Germline CDR1 is GTSNPN and CDR2 is SVGIG (reference sequence). With 6 bases removed from V and 4 bases from J, the gap between germline ends came to 16 bases. The CDR3 reads CACDPVGAYNEQFF. The CDR3 DNA is TGTGCCTGCGATCCGGTTGGGGCTTACAATGAGCAGTTCTTC.

The chain employs TRBV20-1 and TRBJ2-2; 9 bases are a match to TRBD2. The CDR3 length is 15 residues. Per the germline V gene, CDR1 is DFQATT and CDR2 is SNEGSKA (reference sequence). The J segment lost 4 bases and the V segment lost 3 bases, leaving 6 bases of the junction unmatched. The chain's CDR3 is CSASFSGSVTGELFF. CDR3 coding DNA: TGCAGTGCTAGTTTTAGCGGGAGTGTCACCGGGGAGCTGTTTTTT.

The chain couples TRBV7-3 to TRBJ2-3, with 7 bases fitting TRBD1. This CDR3 contains 12 residues. The V and J ends lost 5 bases and 7 bases, in that order; junction bases with no gene match: 3. Looked up from germline, CDR1 is SGHTA and CDR2 is FQGTGA. This CDR3 is CASSQQGNTQYF. The CDR3 DNA reads as TGTGCCAGCAGCCAACAGGGGAATACGCAGTATTTT.

The rearrangement joins TRBV23-1 to TRBJ1-1, with a tentative D call TRBD1 (5 bases). TRBV23-1 is noted as an ORF with a role that remains uncertain. CDR3 size: 14 residues. V shed 4 bases and J shed 5 bases, with 14 bases lying between them. The CDR3, as DNA: TGCGCCAGCAGTCGATTCGGGGGAAGGACTGAAGCTTTCTTT. This encodes CASSRFGGRTEAFF.

The CDR3: CASSRGGSYEQYV. The CDR3 DNA follows: TGTGCCAGCAGCCGCGGCGGGAGCTACGAGCAGTACGTC. The V call is TRBV6-5, the J call TRBJ2-7, with 7 nucleotides matching TRBD2. The V and J ends lost 6 bases and 3 bases, in that order; junction bases with no gene match: 5. The CDR3 loop spans 13 amino acids. CDR1 is MNHEY, CDR2 SVGAGI, per germline.

The V gene is TRBV28, the J gene TRBJ1-1; TRBD1 is a possible D gene (6 bases). The length of the CDR3 is 12 residues. Trimming cost V 6 bases and J 3 bases, with 8 bases left between them. Germline lookup yields CDR1 MDHEN and CDR2 SYDVKM. The CDR3 nucleotides are TGTGCCAGCAGAGGGGGTGACACTGAAGCTTTCTTT. This encodes CASRGGDTEAFF.

The chain has TRBV9 and TRBJ2-1, with 10 bases identical to TRBD2. The CDR3 runs 17 residues. V lost 3 bases, J lost 8 bases, and 14 bases stayed unmatched. Germline V lookup: CDR1 SGDLS, CDR2 YYNGEE. The CDR3 is CASSDRVAGGEQDEQFF. CDR3 sequence (DNA): TGTGCCAGCAGCGATAGAGTAGCGGGGGGTGAACAGGATGAGCAGTTCTTC.

The chain carries TRBV7-3 and TRBJ2-3; 8 bases agree with TRBD2. Unmatched junction bases numbered 15, after V lost 5 bases and J lost 5 bases. The CDR3 is 17 amino acids. Germline V lookup: CDR1 SGHTA, CDR2 FQGTGA. The CDR3 loop is CASSERSGIARGDTQYF. The CDR3 region has the DNA TGTGCCAGCAGCGAGCGTAGCGGGATAGCAAGGGGAGATACGCAGTATTTT. Full variable domain (remainder filled in from reference TRBV7-3 and TRBJ2-3): GAGVSQTPSNKVTEKGKYVELRCDPISGHTALYWYRQSLGQGPEFLIYFQGTGAADDSGLPNDRFFAVRPEGSVSTLKIQRTERGDSAVYLCASSERSGIARGDTQYFGPGTRLTVL.

The genes are TRBV3-1 (or the pseudogene TRBV3-2) and TRBJ2-4; 12 bases are a match to TRBD2. V lost 0 bases to trimming and J lost 2 bases; unmatched junction nucleotides: 11. Germline loops: CDR1 LGHDT, CDR2 YNNKEL (reference sequence). The CDR3 is made up of 20 amino acids. The CDR3 here is CASSQERLAGGPLSKNIQYF. The CDR3 nucleotides are TGTGCCAGCAGCCAAGAACGTCTAGCGGGGGGGCCCCTTTCCAAAAACATTCAGTACTTC.

The chain combines TRBV6-5 with TRBJ1-2; a weak D match, TRBD1 (6 bases). V lost 3 bases to trimming and J lost 4 bases, with 12 bases between them. This CDR3 is 14 amino acids long. From germline, CDR1 is MNHEY and CDR2 SVGAGI. The CDR3: CASSYRGGGYGYTF. CDR3 nucleotides: TGTGCCAGCAGTTATAGGGGGGGAGGCTATGGCTACACCTTC.

This chain links TRBV5-1 with TRBJ1-1; TRBD1 might be the D (6 bases). This CDR3 is 18 amino acids long. From germline, CDR1 is SGHRS and CDR2 YFSETQ. V lost 1 base and J 3 bases, leaving 22 bases between the germline ends. The CDR3 bases are TGCGCCAGCAGCTTGTCCCCGGGGGGCGCGTTAGGGGACACTGAAGCTTTCTTT. It encodes CASSLSPGGALGDTEAFF. The complete variable domain, with remaining parts taken from reference TRBV5-1 and TRBJ1-1, reads KAGVTQTPRYLIKTRGQQVTLSCSPISGHRSVSWYQQTPGQGLQFLFEYFSETQRNKGNFPGRFSGRQFSNSRSEMNVSTLELGDSALYLCASSLSPGGALGDTEAFFGQGTRLTVV.

This chain uses TRBV19 with TRBJ1-2; 8 nucleotides match TRBD1. The junction had 7 bases not matched to a gene; V was cut back by 4 bases and J by 3 bases. The CDR3 has 15 amino acids. In germline, CDR1 is LNHDA, CDR2 SQIVND (reference sequence). CDR3 DNA: TGTGCCAGTAGTACCGGCAGGGGGCAGTACTATGGCTACACCTTC. It encodes CASSTGRGQYYGYTF.

This clone was observed a handful of times. The V and J genes are TRBV7-9 and TRBJ2-7, with D possibly TRBD2 on 7 matching bases. Per germline, CDR1 SEHNR and CDR2 FQNEAQ (reference sequence). V was shortened by 3 bases and J by 6 bases, with 21 bases between the two germline ends. The CDR3 is made up of 16 amino acids. The CDR3 region has the DNA TGTGCCAGCAGCTTGACTGGGTCGGGGGGCCCGTTCGAGCAGTACGTC. Translating gives CASSLTGSGGPFEQYV.

The genes are TRBV7-2 and TRBJ1-5; no clear D gene. This CDR3 region has 13 residues. V lost 1 base and J lost 7, with 8 bases in between. Germline V lookup: CDR1 SGHTA, CDR2 FQGNSA. The CDR3 nucleotides are TGTGCCAGCAGCTTAGAAGGGTACCAGCCCCAGCATTTT. Translating gives CASSLEGYQPQHF.

The rearrangement joins TRBV29-1 to TRBJ2-2; weak D call: TRBD1 (5 bases). V was shortened by 0 bases and J by 2 bases, with 10 bases between the two germline ends. CDR1 SQVTM and CDR2 ANQGSEA come from the germline V gene. The CDR3 has 15 amino acids. CDR3 sequence (DNA): TGCAGCGTTGAAGACAGGGCGGAAAACACCGGGGAGCTGTTTTTT. It is translated as CSVEDRAENTGELFF.

The genes are TRBV10-2 and TRBJ2-5; the D gene could be TRBD1 or TRBD2 (5 bases each). The germline V gene encodes CDR1 WSHSY and CDR2 SAAADI. The CDR3 loop spans 19 amino acids. The germline V and J ends were trimmed by 3 bases and 3 bases, with 26 bases remaining between them. This CDR3 is CASSEKWGGVVRVKETQYF. CDR3 in DNA: TGCGCCAGCAGTGAAAAATGGGGCGGCGTCGTGAGGGTAAAAGAGACCCAGTACTTC.

The chain employs TRBV7-9 and TRBJ2-5; D remains ambiguous. V gave up 1 base and J gave up 0 bases, with 6 bases separating them. The CDR3 loop spans 14 amino acids. CDR1 SEHNR and CDR2 FQNEAQ come from the germline V gene (reference sequence). In DNA, the CDR3 is TGTGCCAGCAGCTTAGGGAGCGACCAAGAGACCCAGTACTTC. Translation: CASSLGSDQETQYF. Full variable domain (missing parts from reference TRBV7-9 and TRBJ2-5): DTGVSQNPRHKITKRGQNVTFRCDPISEHNRLYWYRQTLGQGPEFLTYFQNEAQLEKSRLLSDRFSAERPKGSFSTLEIQRTEQGDSAMYLCASSLGSDQETQYFGPGTRLLVL.

CDR3 DNA: TGTGCCAGCAGCGTTGACCGGGGGCCTGAGCAGTTCTTC. As protein: CASSVDRGPEQFF. J is TRBJ2-1 and V is TRBV9; D may correspond to TRBD1 or TRBD2 (6 bases each). The V and J ends lost 2 bases and 9 bases respectively, with 12 bases between them. The CDR3 runs 13 residues. Looked up from germline, CDR1 is SGDLS and CDR2 is YYNGEE. The entire variable domain, with the rest obtained from reference TRBV9 and TRBJ2-1, is as follows: DSGVTQTPKHLITATGQRVTLRCSPRSGDLSVYWYQQSLDQGLQFLIQYYNGEERAKGNILERFSAQQFPDLHSELNLSSLELGDSALYFCASSVDRGPEQFFGPGTRLTVL.